These 8 T cell receptor beta chains were sequenced from one sample in a study of blood T cells in healthy people across ages. For the second PCR, which ran for about 6 to 11 cycles, a sample-barcoded 5' primer and a J-beta primer mix were used. TCRdb re-analysed the 5' RACE reads in MiXCR, keeping a single row per CDR3 protein. In the table there are 700,000 to 850,000 distinct CDR3 sequences, 40% to 65% of which are singletons. Sequenced: blood. The receptors come from a man at least 80 years old in good health.

This clonotype was found a few times. The J gene is TRBJ2-7, the V gene TRBV7-2, with 12 positions matching TRBD1. The CDR3 totals 15 residues. Germline loops: CDR1 SGHTA, CDR2 FQGNSA. The ends lost 1 base at V and 5 bases at J; junction bases unmatched: 3. The CDR3 reads CASSLEGQGADEQYF. In DNA form, the CDR3 reads TGTGCCAGCAGCTTAGAGGGACAGGGGGCAGACGAGCAGTACTTC.

This clonotype was observed a few times. The chain recombines TRBV7-2 with TRBJ2-4; tentatively, D is TRBD2 (6 bases). The J call may be wrong; the DNA end is better matched by TRBJ2-7. The CDR3 length is 16 residues. CDR1 SGHTA and CDR2 FQGNSA come from the germline V gene. The CDR3 DNA follows: TGTGCCAGCAGTTCCTATCCCAGCGGGCCCCCCTACGAGCAGTACTTC. It codes for CASSSYPSGPPYEQYF.

This chain's CDR3 is CASSPSLAGGPIHEQYF. CDR3 DNA sequence: TGTGCCAGCTCACCATCCCTAGCGGGAGGGCCCATCCACGAGCAGTACTTC. V gene TRBV18 combines with J gene TRBJ2-7, with 12 bases fitting TRBD2. J lost 5 bases, V lost 2 bases, and 10 bases had no gene match. Germline CDR1 and CDR2: KGHSH and LQKENI. This CDR3 has 17 amino acids.

This chain joins TRBV6-2 or TRBV6-3 and TRBJ1-5; D is perhaps TRBD1 (6 bases). V lost 2 bases to trimming and J lost 4 bases, with 18 bases between them. The CDR3 totals 17 residues. The germline CDR1 and CDR2 sequences are MNHEY and SVGEGT. CDR3 nucleotides: TGTGCCAGCAGTTACGGAAGGTCCGGGACAAGGAATCAGCCCCAGCATTTT. Translation: CASSYGRSGTRNQPQHF.

This sequence joins TRBV7-9 and TRBJ1-5, with 10 bases that match TRBD1. With 3 bases clipped from V and 1 base from J, the junction kept 12 bases outside the gene matches. Germline-derived CDR1 and CDR2 are SEHNR and FQNEAQ (reference sequence). There are 19 residues in the CDR3. The DNA for the CDR3 is TGTGCCAGCAGCTTGGAACCGGGACAGGGGACGGAAAGCAATCAGCCCCAGCATTTT. Amino acids: CASSLEPGQGTESNQPQHF.

J is TRBJ2-1 and V is TRBV12-3 or TRBV12-4; D unclear. This CDR3 comprises 15 residues. V was pared by 3 bases and J by 0 bases, with 9 bases between. The CDR3 nucleotides read TGTGCCAGCAGTTTTGAGACCAGCTCCTACAATGAGCAGTTCTTC. This sequence encodes CASSFETSSYNEQFF.

The DNA for the CDR3 is TGCGCCAGCAGCTTGGAGCAGGGTTTGGTCTATGGCTACACCTTC. Translation: CASSLEQGLVYGYTF. The J gene is TRBJ1-2, the V gene TRBV5-1, with TRBD1 as a possible D gene (5 bases). This CDR3 region has 15 residues. The V gene lost 0 bases and the J gene lost 4 bases, with 13 bases spanning the gap. The germline V gene has CDR1 SGHRS and CDR2 YFSETQ.

This clonotype appeared a single time. This rearrangement joins TRBV20-1 to TRBJ1-1; D uncertain. In germline, CDR1 is DFQATT, CDR2 SNEGSKA (reference sequence). The CDR3 consists of 12 residues. With 7 bases removed from V and 6 bases from J, the gap between germline ends came to 15 bases. The CDR3, as DNA: TGCAGTGTCCCTCACCCTTCATCTGAAGCTTTCTTT. Translating gives CSVPHPSSEAFF.